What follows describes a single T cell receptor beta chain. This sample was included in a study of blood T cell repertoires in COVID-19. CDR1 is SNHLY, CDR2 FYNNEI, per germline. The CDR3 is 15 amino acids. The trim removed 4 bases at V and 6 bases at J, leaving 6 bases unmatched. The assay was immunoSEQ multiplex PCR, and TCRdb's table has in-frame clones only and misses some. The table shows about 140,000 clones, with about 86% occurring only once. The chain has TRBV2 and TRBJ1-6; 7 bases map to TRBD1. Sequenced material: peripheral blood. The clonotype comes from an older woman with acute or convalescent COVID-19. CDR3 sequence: CASSARTGLNSPLHF. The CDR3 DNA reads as TGTGCCAGCAGTGCAAGGACAGGACTTAATTCACCCCTCCACTTT.